The T cell receptor (beta chain) described here comes from a study of blood T cell repertoires in COVID-19. Study-level background: From T cells, B-cell-depleted T cells, or PBMCs came the material, which was cDNA or gDNA.

The CDR3 has 17 amino acids. The V segment lost 2 bases and the J segment 0 bases; nucleotides outside the gene matches: 12. The germline V gene has CDR1 SQVTM and CDR2 ANQGSEA. Study processing details: Quantification of nucleated cells was approximated via reference gene primer amplification. The protocol was immunoSEQ multiplex PCR, while the TCRdb copy is restricted to in-frame clones and leaves out a portion. That table is the source of V, J and clone size, and D and trimming were worked out from the DNA. The data contain around 100,000 clones, approximately 80% of them singletons. Source material: peripheral blood. This receptor was taken from a woman aged 70-85 years with acute or convalescent COVID-19. This chain uses TRBV29-1 with TRBJ2-7, with 8 bases fitting TRBD2. CDR3 amino acids: CSVEPRSSGLGSYEQYF. As DNA, the CDR3 is TGCAGCGTTGAACCTCGGTCTAGCGGGCTCGGCTCCTACGAGCAGTACTTC.